These 7 T cell receptor beta chains share one sample of origin, sequenced in a study of blood T cell repertoires in COVID-19. This table comes from immunoSEQ multiplex PCR, and its TCRdb copy is limited to in-frame clones, with some not included. The data contain under 95,000 clones, around nine tenths of them singletons. The specimen was peripheral blood. The receptors come from a man between 60 and 75 years old with acute or convalescent COVID-19.

The CDR3 DNA reads as TGTGCCAGCAGCTTCCAGAACAGGGGCAATGAGCAGTTCTTC. Its translation: CASSFQNRGNEQFF. The genes are TRBV7-9 and TRBJ2-1, with TRBD1 matching 7 bases. With 3 bases clipped from V and 6 bases from J, the junction kept 5 bases outside the gene matches. The CDR3 length is 14 residues. Germline V CDR1 and CDR2: SEHNR, FQNEAQ (reference sequence).

V gene TRBV7-8 combines with J gene TRBJ1-2; the D gene is possibly TRBD1 (6 bases). This CDR3 region has 13 residues. Trimming took off 3 bases at V and 4 bases at J, with 9 bases between the two ends. Germline V gene data show CDR1 as SGHVS and CDR2 as FQNEAQ. CDR3 sequence (DNA): TGTGCCAGCAGCTTCCAGGACAGCTATGGCTACACCTTC. Residues: CASSFQDSYGYTF. Together with reference TRBV7-8 and TRBJ1-2, the CDR3 gives the full variable domain: GAGVSQSPRYKVAKRGQDVALRCDPISGHVSLFWYQQALGQGPEFLTYFQNEAQLDKSGLPSDRFFAERPEGSVSTLKIQRTQQEDSAVYLCASSFQDSYGYTFGSGTRLTVV.

The rearrangement links TRBV6-2 or TRBV6-3 to TRBJ1-2; 7 positions agree with TRBD1. The CDR3 is 14 residues long. The germline V gene has CDR1 MNHEY and CDR2 SVGEGT. Trimming took 4 bases from V and 5 from J; bases not matched to a gene: 7. CDR3 protein: CASSSGDRVYGYTF. The CDR3 nucleotides are TGTGCCAGCAGTTCCGGGGACAGAGTTTATGGCTACACCTTC.

CDR3 nucleotides: TGTGCCAGCATTAGTTCCCCTAGCACGGAGACCCAGTACTTC. Translated: CASISSPSTETQYF. The genes are TRBV2 and TRBJ2-5; D may be TRBD2 (5 bases). The V gene lost 7 bases and the J gene lost 5 bases, with 17 bases spanning the gap. The CDR3 is 14 residues long. Germline CDR1 SNHLY, CDR2 FYNNEI.

This chain connects TRBV2 to TRBJ1-2; D remains ambiguous. The ends were cut back, 7 bases at V and 8 bases at J, with 17 bases in the middle. The CDR3 has 13 amino acids. Germline CDR1 reads SNHLY; CDR2 reads FYNNEI. CDR3 sequence: CASTSDSPRGYTF. The DNA for the CDR3 is TGTGCCAGCACCTCGGACTCACCGCGGGGCTACACCTTC.

The chain uses TRBV19 and TRBJ2-5, with D uncertain. The CDR3 contains 13 residues. Germline CDR1 is LNHDA and CDR2 is SQIVND (reference sequence). Deletions cut 4 bases from V and 1 base from J, with 7 bases between. The CDR3 DNA is TGTGCCAGTAGTACACAAGTCCAAGAGACCCAGTACTTC. It codes for CASSTQVQETQYF.

This clone was counted a single time. This sequence joins TRBV19 and TRBJ2-7; 8 bases align to TRBD1. V lost 5 bases to trimming and J lost 7 bases; unmatched junction nucleotides: 13. This CDR3 region has 15 residues. Per germline, CDR1 LNHDA and CDR2 SQIVND (reference sequence). CDR3 sequence (DNA): TGTGCCAGTAGTCGGGGGACAGGCGGAATGAGGGAGCAGTACTTC. Encoded protein: CASSRGTGGMREQYF.